The 10 T cell receptor beta chains below come from one sample, sequenced in a study of radiation and T cells in renal cell carcinoma (dated by TCRdb to the early 2020s). Library preparation employed the immunoSEQ multiplex PCR assay. The immuneACCESS repertoire file appears here via TCRdb, limited to in-frame rearrangements. These files lack a portion of the clones; in checked studies, under half of the deficit traces to unresolved V genes, and the cause of the others is not known. The sample profile shows tens of thousands of clones; 70% to 90% of them were found once. Of the sample, roughly 8.8% is held by the ten largest clones. The time point label corresponds to: blood 4 weeks post-SBRT, at nephrectomy. The label giving this sample's treatment or condition can be read as: 15 Gy SBRT to primary tumor, nephrectomy 4 weeks later. Sample: blood, taken from a patient whose treatment included radiotherapy and nephrectomy. The receptors shown here come from a man in his forties or fifties with renal cell carcinoma.

This rearrangement joins TRBV2 to TRBJ2-5; no reliable D call. The CDR3 loop spans 12 amino acids. Trimming cost V 8 bases and J 5 bases, with 12 bases left between them. The V gene's germline CDR1 is SNHLY and CDR2 FYNNEI. This CDR3 is CASFYSRETQYF. CDR3 nucleotides: TGTGCCAGCTTCTACTCCCGGGAGACCCAGTACTTC.

The chain carries TRBV11-2 and TRBJ1-4, with no clear D. The V gene lost 5 bases and the J gene lost 4 bases, with 14 bases spanning the gap. Per the germline V gene, CDR1 is SGHAT and CDR2 is FQNNGV. The CDR3 runs to 15 residues. The CDR3 spells CASSPQRNYNEKLFF. DNA for the CDR3: TGTGCCAGCAGCCCCCAAAGAAACTATAATGAAAAACTGTTTTTT. Full variable domain (outside the CDR3, taken from reference TRBV11-2 and TRBJ1-4): EAGVAQSPRYKIIEKRQSVAFWCNPISGHATLYWYQQILGQGPKLLIQFQNNGVVDDSQLPKDRFSAERLKGVDSTLKIQPAKLEDSAVYLCASSPQRNYNEKLFFGSGTQLSVL.

The V gene is TRBV10-3, the J gene TRBJ1-3; D is perhaps TRBD1 (5 bases). V gave up 7 bases and J gave up 9 bases, with 19 bases separating them. The CDR3 contains 14 residues. From germline, CDR1 is ENHRY and CDR2 SYGVKD. As DNA, the CDR3 is TGTGCCATCACACGGGGACTGTTGAGGGGCACCATATATTTT. Protein: CAITRGLLRGTIYF.

The chain employs TRBV6-6 and TRBJ2-3, with D possibly matching TRBD2 (5 bases). Trimming pared 6 bases from V and 0 bases from J, leaving 10 bases between. CDR1 and CDR2 (germline): MNHNY, SVGAGI (reference sequence). This CDR3 is 14 amino acids long. CDR3 loop: CASSDYLSTDTQYF. The CDR3 DNA sequence: TGTGCCAGCAGCGACTACCTCAGCACAGATACGCAGTATTTT.

This chain joins TRBV5-1 and TRBJ1-2; 8 bases match TRBD1. CDR3 length: 14 residues. V trimming: 1 base; J trimming: 6 bases; junction bases outside the gene matches: 5. Looked up from germline, CDR1 is SGHRS and CDR2 is YFSETQ. The CDR3 reads CASSLQGAEDGYTF. In DNA form, the CDR3 reads TGCGCCAGCAGCTTGCAGGGGGCGGAAGATGGCTACACCTTC.

The count of this clone is one. The chain couples TRBV6-5 to TRBJ1-2; TRBD1 matches at 8 bases. J gave up 7 bases and V 4 bases, and 5 bases lay outside the gene matches. Germline V gene data show CDR1 as MNHEY and CDR2 as SVGAGI. The CDR3 spans 13 residues. In nucleotides, the CDR3 is TGTGCCAGCAGTTCGGACAGGGTCGGTGGCTACACCTTC. This codes for CASSSDRVGGYTF.

This chain links TRBV10-3 with TRBJ2-1; D possibly corresponds to TRBD2 (5 bases). The CDR3 consists of 17 residues. V shed 3 bases and J shed 0 bases, with 15 bases lying between them. Germline CDR1 is ENHRY and CDR2 is SYGVKD. The CDR3 loop reads CAISDPRARGSYNEQFF. The CDR3, as DNA: TGTGCCATCAGTGATCCCCGCGCCCGGGGCTCCTACAATGAGCAGTTCTTC.

In this sample, this clone turned up a few times. In DNA, the CDR3 is TGTGCCAGCCGGGGACAGTACACTGAAGCTTTCTTT. Translated: CASRGQYTEAFF. The J gene is TRBJ1-1, the V gene TRBV6-5; 7 nucleotides match TRBD1. Trimming removed 8 bases from V and 3 bases from J; junction bases left unmatched: 3. This CDR3 comprises 12 residues. CDR1 and CDR2 from the germline V gene are MNHEY and SVGAGI.

This chain links TRBV28 with TRBJ2-7; TRBD2 matches at 11 bases. CDR1 and CDR2 (germline): MDHEN, SYDVKM. The CDR3 is 15 residues long. Germline trimming cut 3 bases from V and 0 bases from J; bases unmatched to any gene: 1. CDR3 amino acids: CASSLTSGASYEQYF. The CDR3 region has the DNA TGTGCCAGCAGTTTGACTAGCGGGGCCTCCTACGAGCAGTACTTC.

This clone was detected once. V usage is TRBV9 and J usage is TRBJ2-6; TRBD2 agrees at 8 bases. V lost 4 bases, J lost 0 bases, and 6 bases stayed unmatched. Germline assignment: CDR1 SGDLS and CDR2 YYNGEE. CDR3 size: 17 residues. The chain's CDR3 is CASSLHGGGSGANVLTF. The CDR3 nucleotides read TGTGCCAGCAGCCTCCACGGGGGGGGCTCTGGGGCCAACGTCCTGACTTTC. Using reference TRBV9 and TRBJ2-6 for the parts outside the CDR3, the full variable domain is DSGVTQTPKHLITATGQRVTLRCSPRSGDLSVYWYQQSLDQGLQFLIQYYNGEERAKGNILERFSAQQFPDLHSELNLSSLELGDSALYFCASSLHGGGSGANVLTFGAGSRLTVL.